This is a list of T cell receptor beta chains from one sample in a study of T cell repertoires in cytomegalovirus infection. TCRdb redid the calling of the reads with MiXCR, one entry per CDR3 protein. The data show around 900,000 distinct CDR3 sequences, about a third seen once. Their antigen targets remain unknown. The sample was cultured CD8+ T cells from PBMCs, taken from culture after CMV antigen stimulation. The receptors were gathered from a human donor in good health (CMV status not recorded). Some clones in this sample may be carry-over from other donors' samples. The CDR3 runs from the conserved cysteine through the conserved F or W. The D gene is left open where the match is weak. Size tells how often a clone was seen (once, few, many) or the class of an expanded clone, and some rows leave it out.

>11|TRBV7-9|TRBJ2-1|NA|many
CASSLVYEQFF
TGTGCCAGCAGCTTAGTCTATGAGCAGTTCTTC
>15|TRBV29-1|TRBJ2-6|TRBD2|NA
CSVEGRGAGANVLTF
TGCAGCGTTGAGGGTCGGGGGGCTGGGGCCAACGTCCTGACTTTC
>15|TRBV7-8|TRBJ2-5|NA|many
CASKQILGSQETQYF
TGTGCCAGCAAACAAATCCTGGGATCACAAGAGACCCAGTACTTC
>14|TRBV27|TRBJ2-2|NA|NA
CASTVTGNTGELFF
TGTGCCAGCACCGTGACCGGGAACACCGGGGAGCTGTTTTTT
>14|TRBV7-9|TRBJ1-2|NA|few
CASSLAKGLRGYTF
TGTGCCAGCAGCTTAGCAAAGGGGTTGAGAGGCTACACCTTC
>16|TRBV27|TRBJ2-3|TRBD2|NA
CASSIGTSEHADTQYF
TGTGCCAGCAGTATCGGGACTAGCGAACATGCAGATACGCAGTATTTT
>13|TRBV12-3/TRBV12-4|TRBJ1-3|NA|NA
CASSLARGNTIYF
TGTGCCAGCAGTTTAGCGCGGGGAAACACCATATATTTT
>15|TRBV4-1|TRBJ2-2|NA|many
CASSQGALGAGELFF
TGCGCCAGCAGCCAAGGGGCCCTGGGAGCCGGGGAGCTGTTTTTT
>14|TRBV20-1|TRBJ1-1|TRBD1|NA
CSARIRGLNTEAFF
TGCAGTGCTAGAATCAGGGGGCTGAACACTGAAGCTTTCTTT
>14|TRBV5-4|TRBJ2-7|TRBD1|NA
CASSLVPTGHEQYF
TGTGCCAGCAGCTTGGTCCCGACAGGGCACGAGCAGTACTTC
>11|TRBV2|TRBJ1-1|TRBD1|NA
CAVWQGTGAFF
TGTGCCGTATGGCAGGGGACAGGGGCTTTCTTT
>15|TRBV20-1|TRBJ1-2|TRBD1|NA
CSDVPFRGEFYGYTF
TGCAGTGATGTACCCTTCAGGGGGGAGTTCTATGGCTACACCTTC
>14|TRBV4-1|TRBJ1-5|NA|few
CASSVGVGNQPQHF
TGCGCCAGCAGCGTGGGTGTGGGCAATCAGCCCCAGCATTTT
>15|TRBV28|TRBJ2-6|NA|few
CASSFGGTGANVLTF
TGTGCCAGCAGTTTCGGCGGAACTGGGGCCAACGTCCTGACTTTC
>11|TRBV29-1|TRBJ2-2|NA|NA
CSVVFTGELFF
TGCAGCGTTGTTTTCACCGGGGAGCTGTTTTTT
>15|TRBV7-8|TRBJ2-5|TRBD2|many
CASSLGSGVGETQYF
TGTGCCAGCAGCTTAGGTAGCGGGGTCGGCGAGACCCAGTACTTC
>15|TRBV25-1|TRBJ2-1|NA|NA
CASSPGSLMYNEQFF
TGTGCCAGCAGTCCCGGATCACTTATGTACAATGAGCAGTTCTTC
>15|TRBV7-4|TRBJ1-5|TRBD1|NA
CASSLKGADNQPQHF
TGTGCCAGCAGCTTAAAGGGGGCGGACAATCAGCCCCAGCATTTT
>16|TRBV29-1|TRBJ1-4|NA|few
CSVELPDAPLEEKLFF
TGCAGCGTTGAGCTACCCGACGCCCCTCTTGAAGAAAAACTGTTTTTT
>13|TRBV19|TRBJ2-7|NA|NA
CASSGTRAYEQYF
TGTGCCAGTAGTGGAACAAGGGCGTACGAGCAGTACTTC
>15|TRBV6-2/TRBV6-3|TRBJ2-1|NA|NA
CASSLRKGGVDEQFF
TGTGCCAGCAGTTTAAGGAAGGGGGGGGTCGATGAGCAGTTCTTC
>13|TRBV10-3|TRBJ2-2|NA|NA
CAISDSGYGELFF
TGTGCCATCAGTGATTCCGGGTACGGGGAGCTGTTTTTT
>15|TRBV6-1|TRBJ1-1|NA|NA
CASSEVGRGRTEAFF
TGTGCCAGCAGTGAAGTAGGCAGAGGGAGGACTGAAGCTTTCTTT
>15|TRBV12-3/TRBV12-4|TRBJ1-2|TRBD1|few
CASSYDRGRGYGYTF
TGTGCCAGCAGTTACGACAGGGGGCGAGGGTATGGCTACACCTTC
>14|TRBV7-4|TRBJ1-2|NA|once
CASTPWGGFKGYTF
TGTGCCAGCACCCCCTGGGGGGGGTTTAAGGGCTACACCTTC
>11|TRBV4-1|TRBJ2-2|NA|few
CASRWSGELFF
TGCGCCAGCCGGTGGTCCGGGGAGCTGTTTTTT
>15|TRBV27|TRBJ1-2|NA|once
CASSITGRDQYGYTF
TGTGCCAGCAGCATCACGGGGCGCGACCAATATGGCTACACCTTC
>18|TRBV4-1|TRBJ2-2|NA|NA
CASSPFLLGRTNTGELFF
TGCGCCAGCAGCCCTTTCCTCTTGGGCAGGACGAACACCGGGGAGCTGTTTTTT
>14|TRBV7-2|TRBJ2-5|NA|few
CASSRPGVEETQYF
TGTGCCAGCAGCCGCCCGGGGGTGGAAGAGACCCAGTACTTC
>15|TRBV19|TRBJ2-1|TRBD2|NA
CASKNSGGPVNEQFF
TGTGCCAGCAAAAATAGCGGGGGGCCGGTCAATGAGCAGTTCTTC
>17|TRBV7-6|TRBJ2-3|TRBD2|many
CASSERRSGGSTDTQYF
TGTGCCAGCAGCGAGAGAAGGAGCGGGGGGTCCACAGATACGCAGTATTTT
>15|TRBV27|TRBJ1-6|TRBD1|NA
CASSGGTGGNSPLHF
TGTGCCAGCAGTGGGGGGACAGGGGGCAATTCACCCCTCCACTTT
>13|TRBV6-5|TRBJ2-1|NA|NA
CASSYVENNEQFF
TGTGCCAGCAGTTACGTAGAAAACAATGAGCAGTTCTTC
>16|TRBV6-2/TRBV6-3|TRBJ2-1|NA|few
CASSSPIRDQLNEQFF
TGTGCCAGCAGTTCCCCAATCCGAGACCAACTAAATGAGCAGTTCTTC
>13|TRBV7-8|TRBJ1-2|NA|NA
CASSLPEFYGYTF
TGTGCCAGCAGCTTACCAGAATTCTATGGCTACACCTTC
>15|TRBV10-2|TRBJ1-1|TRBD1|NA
CASSSPRTGDTEAFF
TGCGCCAGCAGTTCACCTCGGACAGGAGACACTGAAGCTTTCTTT
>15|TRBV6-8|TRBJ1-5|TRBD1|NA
CASTIDRGSNQPQHF
TGTGCCAGCACCATCGACAGGGGAAGCAATCAGCCCCAGCATTTT
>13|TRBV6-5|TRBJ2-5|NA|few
CASSYGGKATQYF
TGTGCCAGCAGTTACGGCGGGAAAGCGACCCAGTACTTC
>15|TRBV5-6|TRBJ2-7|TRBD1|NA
CASSGGQGVVYEQYF
TGTGCCAGCAGCGGCGGACAGGGAGTGGTCTACGAGCAGTACTTC
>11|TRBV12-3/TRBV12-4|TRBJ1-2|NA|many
CASSAPHGYTF
TGTGCCAGCAGTGCCCCGCATGGCTACACCTTC
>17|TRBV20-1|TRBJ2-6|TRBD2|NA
CRGLLTSGYSGANVLTF
TGCAGAGGGTTACTGACTAGCGGGTACTCTGGGGCCAACGTCCTGACTTTC
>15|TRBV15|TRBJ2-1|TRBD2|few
CATRPGLAGYNEQFF
TGTGCCACCAGGCCGGGACTAGCGGGCTACAATGAGCAGTTCTTC
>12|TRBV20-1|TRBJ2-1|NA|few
CSASTTYNEQFF
TGCAGTGCTAGCACTACTTACAATGAGCAGTTCTTC
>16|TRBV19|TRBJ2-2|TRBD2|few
CASRITSGGPAGELFF
TGTGCCAGTAGAATTACTAGCGGGGGGCCGGCCGGGGAGCTGTTTTTT
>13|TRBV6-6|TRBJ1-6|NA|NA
CASSESIISPLHF
TGTGCCAGCAGTGAATCGATAATTTCACCCCTCCACTTT
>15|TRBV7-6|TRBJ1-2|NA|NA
CASSPNGGARYGYTF
TGTGCCAGCAGCCCAAACGGGGGCGCGCGCTATGGCTACACCTTC